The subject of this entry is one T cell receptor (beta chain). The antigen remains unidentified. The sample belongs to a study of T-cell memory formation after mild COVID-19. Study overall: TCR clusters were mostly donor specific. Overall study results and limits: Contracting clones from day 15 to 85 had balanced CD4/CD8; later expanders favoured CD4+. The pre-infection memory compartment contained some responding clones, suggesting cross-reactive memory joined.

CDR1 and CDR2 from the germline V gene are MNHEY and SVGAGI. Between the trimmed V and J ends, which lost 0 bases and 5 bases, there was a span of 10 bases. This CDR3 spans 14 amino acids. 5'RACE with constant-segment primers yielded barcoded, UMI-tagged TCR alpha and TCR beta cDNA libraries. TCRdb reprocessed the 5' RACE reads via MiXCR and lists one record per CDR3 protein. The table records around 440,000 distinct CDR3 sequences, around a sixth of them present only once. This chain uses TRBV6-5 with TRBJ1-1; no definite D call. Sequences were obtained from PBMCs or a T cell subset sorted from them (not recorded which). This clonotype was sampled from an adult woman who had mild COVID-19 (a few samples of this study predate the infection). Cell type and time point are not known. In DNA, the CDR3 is TGTGCCAGCAGTTACTCGATCCGGGTGACTGAAGCTTTCTTT. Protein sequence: CASSYSIRVTEAFF.